Presented here are 25 T cell receptor beta chains from one specimen sequenced in a study of CD8 T cells in ankylosing spondylitis (TCRdb year 2017). The library came from 5' RACE. This sample was sequenced with an Illumina HiSeq 2500. TCRdb applied fastp at Q25 and MiXCR to the public reads, then kept only in-frame beta chains. Records with the same CDR3 protein are collapsed into one entry carrying the most frequent genes and DNA. Counted in this sample were about 400,000 distinct CDR3 sequences; about 20% of them appeared once. The ten biggest clones cover approximately 14% of the sample. The sequenced sample consisted of blood, either unsorted or a sorted T cell fraction (not recorded which). Every receptor here comes from a male donor with ankylosing spondylitis or in good health (not recorded which).

The genes are TRBV5-5 and TRBJ2-7, with D hard to call. Germline V gene lookup returns CDR1 SGHKS and CDR2 YYEKEE (reference sequence). This CDR3 comprises 14 residues. The V gene lost 4 bases and the J gene lost 3 bases, with 14 bases spanning the gap. The CDR3 spells CASSPFMADYEQYF. The CDR3 nucleotides read TGTGCCAGCAGCCCCTTTATGGCTGACTACGAGCAGTACTTC.

The chain employs TRBV4-1 and TRBJ2-5; 9 bases are a match to TRBD2. With 6 bases clipped from V and 5 bases from J, the junction kept 13 bases outside the gene matches. Per the germline V gene, CDR1 is MGHRA and CDR2 is YSYEKL. This CDR3 comprises 16 residues. The CDR3 nucleotides are TGCGCCAGCAGTAGCGGCGGGGGGGCCCTCATTGAGACCCAGTACTTC. Amino acid sequence: CASSSGGGALIETQYF.

The chain combines TRBV6-4 with TRBJ2-2; D is possibly TRBD1 or TRBD2 (5 bases each). Trimming shortened V by 8 bases and J by 4 bases, and 14 bases separated the two germline ends. CDR3 length: 14 residues. Germline V CDR1 and CDR2: MRHNA, SNTAGT. The CDR3 DNA sequence: TGTGCCAGCGCCCGGGACGGCGCCACCGGGGAGCTGTTTTTT. Translated: CASARDGATGELFF.

V is TRBV15 and J is TRBJ2-1, with 7 bases that match TRBD2. With V trimmed by 0 bases and J by 4 bases, 6 bases remained unmatched. CDR1 LNHNV and CDR2 YYDKDF come from the germline V gene (reference sequence). This CDR3 region has 16 residues. CDR3 nucleotides: TGTGCCACCAGCAGAGATTTGGGGGGGTATTACAATGAGCAGTTCTTC. Protein sequence: CATSRDLGGYYNEQFF. The full variable domain, rest sourced from reference TRBV15 and TRBJ2-1, is DAMVIQNPRYQVTQFGKPVTLSCSQTLNHNVMYWYQQKSSQAPKLLFHYYDKDFNNEADTPDNFQSRRPNTSFCFLDIRSPGLGDTAMYLCATSRDLGGYYNEQFFGPGTRLTVL.

This clonotype occurred many times. The chain couples TRBV29-1 to TRBJ1-1; D is uncertain. CDR3 length: 8 residues. V shed 7 bases and J shed 11 bases, with 8 bases lying between them. Germline values: CDR1 SQVTM, CDR2 ANQGSEA. In nucleotides, the CDR3 is TGCAGCGCCTGGGCCGCTTTCTTT. Amino acids: CSAWAAFF.

This clonotype occurred a few times. V gene TRBV7-9 combines with J gene TRBJ2-1, with 7 bases fitting TRBD1. With 4 bases clipped from V and 9 bases from J, the junction kept 6 bases outside the gene matches. Germline V gene lookup returns CDR1 SEHNR and CDR2 FQNEAQ (reference sequence). The CDR3 runs 13 residues. CDR3 region: CASSSTGVGEQFF. The CDR3 nucleotides read TGTGCCAGCAGCTCTACAGGGGTCGGTGAGCAGTTCTTC.

This chain links TRBV30 with TRBJ2-4, with 9 bases lining up with TRBD2. Trimming cost V 0 bases and J 6 bases; bases outside gene matches: 6. Germline V lookup: CDR1 GTSNPN, CDR2 SVGIG (reference sequence). There are 15 residues in the CDR3. The CDR3 coding sequence is TGTGCCTGGAGTGTACTTGCGGGGGGGCCAAACATTCAGTACTTC. It codes for CAWSVLAGGPNIQYF. The whole variable domain, filled in from reference TRBV30 and TRBJ2-4, reads SQTIHQWPATLVQPVGSPLSLECTVEGTSNPNLYWYRQAAGRGLQLLFYSVGIGQISSEVPQNLSASRPQDRQFILSSKKLLLSDSGFYLCAWSVLAGGPNIQYFGAGTRLSVL.

The sample holds many counts of this clonotype. CDR3 loop: CASSFVSTDTQYF. In nucleotides, the CDR3 is TGTGCCAGCAGTTTCGTCTCCACAGATACGCAGTATTTT. J is TRBJ2-3 and V is TRBV12-3 or TRBV12-4; D is unresolved. V was shortened by 3 bases and J by 2 bases, with 6 bases between the two germline ends. The length of the CDR3 is 13 residues.

In this sample, this clonotype turned up a few times. This chain joins TRBV4-1 and TRBJ2-2, with 9 bases fitting TRBD1. V shed 1 base, J shed 5 bases, and the junction held 11 bases outside the gene matches. The germline gives CDR1 MGHRA, CDR2 YSYEKL. CDR3 length: 18 amino acids. CDR3 bases: TGCGCCAGCAGCCAAGGCGATCCCCGGGACAGGGCTACCGGGGAGCTGTTTTTT. Amino acids: CASSQGDPRDRATGELFF.

V is TRBV2 and J is TRBJ2-4; D tentatively reads TRBD1 or TRBD2 (5 bases each). V lost 5 bases to trimming and J lost 1 base, with 12 bases between them. Germline V CDR1 and CDR2: SNHLY, FYNNEI. The CDR3 is made up of 15 amino acids. This chain's CDR3 is CASSTGATAKNIQYF. DNA for the CDR3: TGTGCCAGCAGTACCGGGGCGACGGCCAAAAACATTCAGTACTTC.

The chain couples TRBV6-6 to TRBJ2-1; 7 bases are a match to TRBD1. CDR1 is MNHNY and CDR2 is SVGAGI in the germline V gene (reference sequence). The CDR3 runs to 10 residues. Trimming took 8 bases from V and 9 from J; bases not matched to a gene: 1. The CDR3 region is CASEGAEQFF. The CDR3 DNA reads as TGTGCCAGCGAGGGGGCTGAGCAGTTCTTC.

The CDR3 DNA reads TGTGCCAGCTCCGGGGGGGCGAGCACAGATACGCAGTATTTT. It translates to CASSGGASTDTQYF. V and J are TRBV6-2 or TRBV6-3 and TRBJ2-3; TRBD2 agrees at 8 bases. V was pared by 8 bases and J by 0 bases, with 4 bases of the junction left unmatched. Per germline, CDR1 MNHEY and CDR2 SVGEGT. The CDR3 length is 14 residues.

This clonotype was found many times. This chain joins TRBV12-3 or TRBV12-4 and TRBJ1-1; D uncertain. V lost 4 bases and J lost 1, with 7 bases in between. The CDR3 has 13 amino acids. In DNA, the CDR3 is TGTGCCAGCAGTTCGTACCAGAACACTGAAGCTTTCTTT. Amino acid sequence: CASSSYQNTEAFF.

V gene TRBV12-3 or TRBV12-4 combines with J gene TRBJ2-5, with 10 nucleotides matching TRBD1. The V and J ends lost 6 bases and 4 bases, in that order; junction bases with no gene match: 5. CDR3 length: 14 amino acids. CDR3 amino acids: CASRRQGALETQYF. CDR3 sequence (DNA): TGTGCCAGCAGGCGACAGGGGGCTTTAGAGACCCAGTACTTC.

This clonotype has more than one count but fewer than ten. The V call is TRBV12-3 or TRBV12-4, the J call TRBJ2-7; D not certain. V was cut by 0 bases and J by 6 bases, with 12 bases left in between. CDR3 size: 14 residues. Here the CDR3 reads CASSLAVQWTEQYF. CDR3 DNA sequence: TGTGCCAGCAGTTTAGCGGTACAATGGACCGAGCAGTACTTC.

The V gene is TRBV5-1, the J gene TRBJ2-5, with unresolved D. Trimming removed 0 bases at V and 5 bases at J, with 8 bases between. This CDR3 is built from 13 residues. Looked up from germline, CDR1 is SGHRS and CDR2 is YFSETQ. CDR3 protein: CASSLVSRETQYF. The CDR3 DNA is TGCGCCAGCAGCTTGGTTAGTAGGGAGACCCAGTACTTC.

The CDR3 nucleotides read TGTGCCAGCAGTCGGGACAGTGAGACCTACAATGAGCAGTTCTTC. Protein: CASSRDSETYNEQFF. This sequence joins TRBV28 and TRBJ2-1, with 7 nucleotides matching TRBD1. J was trimmed by 2 bases and V by 5 bases; bases with no gene match: 6. This CDR3 has 15 residues. Looked up from germline, CDR1 is MDHEN and CDR2 is SYDVKM.

In this sample, this clonotype turned up many times. The rearrangement uses TRBV12-3 or TRBV12-4 and TRBJ2-1; 8 bases match TRBD2. There are 14 residues in the CDR3. V gave up 7 bases and J gave up 0 bases; unmatched junction bases: 2. The CDR3 loop reads CASTRGGSYNEQFF. The CDR3 bases are TGTGCCAGCACCCGGGGGGGCTCCTACAATGAGCAGTTCTTC.

This clonotype came up a few times. The chain couples TRBV20-1 to TRBJ2-7; D might be TRBD1 (6 bases). V gave up 0 bases and J gave up 5 bases, with 17 bases separating them. CDR3 length: 15 amino acids. From germline, CDR1 is DFQATT and CDR2 SNEGSKA (reference sequence). The CDR3: CSARDYTGDINEQYF. The CDR3 DNA sequence: TGCAGTGCTAGAGATTACACCGGGGACATCAACGAGCAGTACTTC.

There are a few counts of this clonotype. The chain joins TRBV23-1 to TRBJ1-1, with 9 bases aligning to TRBD1. TRBV23-1 is an ORF; its function is uncertain. The ends lost 2 bases at V and 4 bases at J; junction bases unmatched: 2. This CDR3 has 14 residues. The DNA of the CDR3 is TGCGCCAGCAGTCAACCGACAGGGGGCACTGAAGCTTTCTTT. Amino acids: CASSQPTGGTEAFF.

The chain joins TRBV28 to TRBJ2-3; D not resolved. This CDR3 has 15 residues. V lost 4 bases, J lost 2 bases, and 13 bases lay in between. The germline gives CDR1 MDHEN, CDR2 SYDVKM. The DNA of the CDR3 is TGTGCCAGCAGTTCGTTGGTGGCATACACAGATACGCAGTATTTT. Encoded protein: CASSSLVAYTDTQYF.

This clonotype has just a few counts. The gene calls are TRBV4-1 and TRBJ1-3; 7 positions agree with TRBD1. V gave up 2 bases and J gave up 6 bases; unmatched junction bases: 7. Germline loops: CDR1 MGHRA, CDR2 YSYEKL. The CDR3 covers 15 residues. As DNA, the CDR3 is TGCGCCAGCAGCCAATCGGTCGACAGGGCAAACACCATATATTTT. It specifies CASSQSVDRANTIYF.

In its sample, this clonotype was seen many times. V usage is TRBV29-1 and J usage is TRBJ2-2, with a tentative D call TRBD1 (6 bases). Trimming removed 4 bases at V and 6 bases at J, with 9 bases between. The length of the CDR3 is 12 residues. CDR1 SQVTM and CDR2 ANQGSEA come from the germline V gene. In DNA form, the CDR3 reads TGCAGCGTTGTGGGGGCCTCCGGGGAGCTGTTTTTT. It translates to CSVVGASGELFF.

This chain joins TRBV5-5 and TRBJ2-7; 10 nucleotides match TRBD1. CDR1 and CDR2 (germline): SGHKS, YYEKEE (reference sequence). The CDR3 totals 15 residues. After removal of 4 bases from V and 5 bases from J, the junction contained 9 bases not matched to a gene. The chain's CDR3 is CASSPLSGTGDEQYF. In DNA form, the CDR3 reads TGTGCCAGCAGCCCTCTTTCCGGGACAGGGGACGAGCAGTACTTC.

This clonotype has a handful of counts. This chain uses TRBV2 with TRBJ2-1; tentatively, D is TRBD1 (5 bases). Germline lookup yields CDR1 SNHLY and CDR2 FYNNEI. The CDR3 totals 15 residues. The ends were cut back, 0 bases at V and 4 bases at J, with 10 bases in the middle. The CDR3 loop reads CASSEAQGAYNEQFF. DNA of the CDR3: TGTGCCAGCAGTGAAGCGCAAGGGGCGTACAATGAGCAGTTCTTC.